This T cell receptor (beta chain) was sequenced in a study of CD8 T cells in Susac syndrome. Random hexamers were used to reverse transcribe an amount of about 0.5 to 1 ug RNA. Amplification of TCR beta CDR3 used immunoSEQ multiplex PCR across 54 Vbeta and 13 Jbeta. TCRdb re-called the immunoSEQ multiplex PCR reads with MiXCR, one entry per CDR3 protein. The table has some 65,000 distinct CDR3 sequences, roughly 94% seen once. The V and J ends lost 2 bases and 6 bases respectively, with 14 bases between them. This CDR3 region has 14 residues. Germline lookup yields CDR1 GTSNPN and CDR2 SVGIG (reference sequence).

The chain uses TRBV30 and TRBJ2-1; D call uncertain. This receptor was taken from a human donor with multiple sclerosis. Sample: CD8+ T cells from PBMCs. CDR3 sequence (DNA): TGTGCCTGGAGTCTGGGCCCCGGACCCAATGAGCAGTTCTTC. This gives the protein CAWSLGPGPNEQFF.